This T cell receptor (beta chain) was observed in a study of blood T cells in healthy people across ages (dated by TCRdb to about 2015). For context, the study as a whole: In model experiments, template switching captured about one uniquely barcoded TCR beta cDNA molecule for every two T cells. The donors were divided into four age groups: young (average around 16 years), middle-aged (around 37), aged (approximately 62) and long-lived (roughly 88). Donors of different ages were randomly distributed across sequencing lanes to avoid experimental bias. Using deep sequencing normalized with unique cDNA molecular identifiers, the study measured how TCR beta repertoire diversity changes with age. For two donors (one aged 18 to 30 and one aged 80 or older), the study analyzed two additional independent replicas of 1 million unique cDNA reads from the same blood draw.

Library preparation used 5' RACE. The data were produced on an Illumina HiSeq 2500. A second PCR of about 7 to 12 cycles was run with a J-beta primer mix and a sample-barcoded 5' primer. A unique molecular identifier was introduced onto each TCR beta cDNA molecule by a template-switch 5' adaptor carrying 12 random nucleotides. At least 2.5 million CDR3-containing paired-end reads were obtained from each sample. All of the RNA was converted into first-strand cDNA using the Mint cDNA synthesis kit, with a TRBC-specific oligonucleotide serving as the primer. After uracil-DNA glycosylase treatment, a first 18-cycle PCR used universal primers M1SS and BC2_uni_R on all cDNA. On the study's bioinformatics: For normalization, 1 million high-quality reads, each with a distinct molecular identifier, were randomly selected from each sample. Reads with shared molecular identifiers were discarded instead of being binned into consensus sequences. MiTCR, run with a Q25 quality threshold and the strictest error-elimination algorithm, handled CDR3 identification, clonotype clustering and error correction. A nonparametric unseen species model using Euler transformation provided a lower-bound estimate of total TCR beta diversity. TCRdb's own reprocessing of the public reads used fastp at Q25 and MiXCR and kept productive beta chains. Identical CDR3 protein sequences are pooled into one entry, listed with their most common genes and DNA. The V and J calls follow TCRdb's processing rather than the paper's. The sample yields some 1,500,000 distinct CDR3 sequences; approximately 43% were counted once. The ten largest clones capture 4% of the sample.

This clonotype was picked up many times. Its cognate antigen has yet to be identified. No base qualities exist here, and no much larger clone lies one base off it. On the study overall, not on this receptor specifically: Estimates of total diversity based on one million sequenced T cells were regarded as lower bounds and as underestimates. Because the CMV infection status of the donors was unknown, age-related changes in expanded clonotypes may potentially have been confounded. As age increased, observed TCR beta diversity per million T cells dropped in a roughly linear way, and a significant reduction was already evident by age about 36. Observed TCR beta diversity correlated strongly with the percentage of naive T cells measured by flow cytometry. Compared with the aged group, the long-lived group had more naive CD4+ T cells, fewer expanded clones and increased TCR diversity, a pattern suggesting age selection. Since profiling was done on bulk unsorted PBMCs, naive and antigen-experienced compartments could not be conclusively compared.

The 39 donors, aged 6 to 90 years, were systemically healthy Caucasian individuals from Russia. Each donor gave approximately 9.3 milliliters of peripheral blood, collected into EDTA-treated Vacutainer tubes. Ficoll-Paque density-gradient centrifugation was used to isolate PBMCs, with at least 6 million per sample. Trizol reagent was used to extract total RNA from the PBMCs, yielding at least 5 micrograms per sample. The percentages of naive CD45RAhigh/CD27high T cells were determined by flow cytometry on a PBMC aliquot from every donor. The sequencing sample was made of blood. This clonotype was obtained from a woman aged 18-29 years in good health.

CDR3 sequence: CASSQEFAKTGEDIQYF. At the DNA level, the sequence is TGTGCCAGCAGCCAAGAGTTCGCCAAAACAGGGGAGGACATTCAGTACTTC. Rearrangement joined TRBV14 to TRBJ2-4, with TRBD1 as a weak D call on 7 bases. The CDR3, from cysteine to phenylalanine, totals 17 residues. The DNA shown is the 51-base CDR3, in frame from base 1. V and J lose 0 bases and 8 bases, and a span of 20 bases separates them. Per the germline V gene, SGHDN is the CDR1 and FVKESK is the CDR2.